The entry below gives a single T cell receptor beta chain sequence along with its context. Its target antigen remains unknown. No clone much larger than this one lies a single base away; base qualities are absent. The CDR3, cysteine through phenylalanine, is 14 amino acids long. The entry retains the CDR3 DNA only, 42 bases that are in frame from base 1. CDR1 and CDR2 are drawn from the germline V gene: SNHLY, FYNNEI. Germline trimming: 7 bases from V, 1 base from J; junction bases outside gene matches: 6. Whole blood was collected in K2EDTA tubes by collaborating institutions according to the institutions' own protocols. For TCRbeta analysis, collaborators shipped samples as frozen whole blood, isolated PBMCs, or DNA extracted from either of those sample types. The data belong to a study of blood T cell repertoires in COVID-19 (dated by TCRdb to 2018 to 2021). For the study in its entirety: Collaborator samples came from the United States, Italy and Spain and covered acute and convalescent phases of COVID-19. The material from the prospective study consisted of cDNA or gDNA derived from T cells, B-cell-depleted T cells, or PBMCs. Deeply sampled blood TCRbeta repertoires from subjects exposed to, actively infected with, or recovered from COVID-19 were included in the dataset. The repertoires were made available in a free public database intended to serve as a resource for research on the immune response to SARS-CoV-2. The samples were drawn from the first 160 participants of the ongoing ImmuneRACE study and from 1,254 subjects provided by 6 global collaborators. A de-identified subject ID, COVID-19 status, age in years and sex were almost always included in the sample metadata. Where HLA class I and class II types were available, the types were taken from metadata supplied by the sample provider, not from assay-based typing. Overall study outcomes, separate from this receptor: Clinical and demographic metadata were provided uncurated, with the amount varying by source and participant.

The immunoSEQ Assay, a bias-controlled multiplex PCR, was used to amplify TCRbeta CDR3 regions from genomic DNA. The source study handled its data this way. The number of nucleated cells in each sample was estimated from the amplification of reference gene primers within the assay. To quantify the absolute abundance of each unique TCRbeta CDR3 rearrangement, sequence reads were collapsed and filtered. For each sample, productive Simpson clonality was calculated as the square root of Simpson's diversity index over productive rearrangements. This immuneACCESS table, as held by TCRdb, lists in-frame sequences with V and J called but not all clones. Of the missing ones, under half trace to an unresolved V gene in checked studies; the others have no known cause. V and J calls and clone size are those listed in that table; D and trimming were worked out from the DNA. The sample records some 340,000 clones, about 85% of which are singletons. In total, the top ten clones hold more than 3% of the sample.

Input material: peripheral blood. This TCR was sampled from a woman under 30 with acute or convalescent COVID-19. The V and J genes are TRBV2 and TRBJ1-1, with 7 central nucleotides matching TRBD1. The sequence in DNA is TGTGCCAGCAACCTACAGGGGCGGAACACTGAAGCTTTCTTT. The resulting protein is CASNLQGRNTEAFF.